The entry below describes one T cell receptor (beta chain). Its antigen is not identified. This entry comes from a study of a mutant IDH1 vaccine in newly diagnosed glioma. TCRdb keeps only in-frame clones here, not all; method: immunoSEQ multiplex PCR. Among 25,000 to 30,000 clones listed, about four fifths were seen once. Sample time point: week 23, last vaccination. Doses comprised 300 ug of mutant IDH1 20-mer peptide each, plus topical imiquimod. The CDR3 is made up of 13 amino acids. Looked up from germline, CDR1 is LNHDA and CDR2 is SQIVND (reference sequence). Trimming left V 5 bases short and J 4 bases short, with 12 bases between.

This TCR was sampled from a woman aged 30 to 39 with glioma. The starting material was PBMCs, obtained from a glioma patient whose treatment included an IDH1 peptide vaccine. V usage is TRBV19 and J usage is TRBJ2-7; D gene uncertain. The CDR3 DNA reads as TGTGCCAGTAGTCTTTCGAACGAGTACGAGCAGTACTTC. As protein: CASSLSNEYEQYF.